Each of the 16 T cell receptor beta chains below was sequenced from the same sample in a study of T cell repertoires in cytomegalovirus infection. A single record per CDR3 protein comes from TCRdb applying MiXCR to the reads. The sample shows almost 550,000 distinct CDR3 sequences, 16% of them seen only once. The specimen sequenced was CD8+ T cells from PBMCs. The receptor set was obtained from a human donor in good health (CMV status not recorded). Some clones in this sample may be carry-over from other donors' samples.

The rearrangement uses TRBV24-1 and TRBJ2-1, with D unclear. Trimming took off 4 bases at V and 7 bases at J, with 10 bases between the two ends. Germline assignment: CDR1 KGHDR and CDR2 SFDVKD. The CDR3 consists of 13 residues. The CDR3: CATSDPTVNEQFF. The CDR3 DNA reads as TGTGCCACCAGTGACCCTACAGTAAATGAGCAGTTCTTC.

This chain joins TRBV20-1 and TRBJ2-7; 7 bases map to TRBD2. Germline lookup yields CDR1 DFQATT and CDR2 SNEGSKA (reference sequence). V lost 5 bases to trimming and J lost 3 bases; unmatched junction nucleotides: 13. CDR3 size: 15 residues. The CDR3 region has the DNA TGCAGTGCTCAACCTAGCGGCGGGAGTAACTACGAGCAGTACTTC. Protein product: CSAQPSGGSNYEQYF.

This clonotype was seen at least ten times. J is TRBJ2-7 and V is TRBV2, with TRBD2 matching 14 bases. CDR3 size: 15 residues. V shed 2 bases and J 5 bases; nucleotides not matched to a gene: 2. Germline V gene sequence: CDR1 SNHLY, CDR2 FYNNEI. The CDR3 nucleotides read TGTGCCAGCAGTGAATTGGGACTAGCGGGAGACGAGCAGTACTTC. Its translation is CASSELGLAGDEQYF.

Ten or more counts support this clonotype. The rearrangement links TRBV7-3 to TRBJ2-3; D is ambiguous. This CDR3 contains 15 residues. The V gene lost 7 bases and the J gene lost 5 bases, with 19 bases spanning the gap. In germline, CDR1 is SGHTA, CDR2 FQGTGA. The CDR3 protein is CASTLGQSSGDTQYF. Here the CDR3 DNA reads TGTGCCAGCACCCTAGGTCAATCCTCCGGAGATACGCAGTATTTT.

This clonotype occurred many times. The rearrangement links TRBV15 to TRBJ2-3; D tentatively reads TRBD1 or TRBD2 (5 bases each). The CDR3 is 16 amino acids. Trimming took off 1 base at V and 1 base at J, with 12 bases between the two ends. Germline values: CDR1 LNHNV, CDR2 YYDKDF (reference sequence). This CDR3 is CATSRGDRTGTDTQYF. CDR3 sequence (DNA): TGTGCCACCAGCAGAGGGGACCGTACGGGCACAGATACGCAGTATTTT.

This clonotype was seen ten or more times. The genes are TRBV12-3 or TRBV12-4 and TRBJ1-2; D not certain. CDR3 length: 12 amino acids. Trimming left V 3 bases short and J 8 bases short, with 10 bases between. CDR3 DNA sequence: TGTGCCAGCAGTTTTTTCGGTGACGGCTACACCTTC. This gives the protein CASSFFGDGYTF.

This clonotype was observed a handful of times. This chain links TRBV18 with TRBJ2-1, with 8 bases identical to TRBD2. CDR3 length: 14 residues. The germline CDR1 and CDR2 sequences are KGHSH and LQKENI. J was trimmed by 6 bases and V by 4 bases; bases with no gene match: 5. The CDR3 sequence: CASSLAGNSNEQFF. DNA for the CDR3: TGTGCCAGCTCACTAGCGGGAAATTCCAATGAGCAGTTCTTC.

This clonotype was observed at least ten times. The CDR3: CASSRIFRDSSGNTIYF. CDR3 nucleotides: TGTGCCAGCAGCCGAATATTCCGGGACAGCTCCGGAAACACCATATATTTT. The chain has TRBV7-2 and TRBJ1-3; 7 bases agree with TRBD1. Germline V lookup: CDR1 SGHTA, CDR2 FQGNSA. V gave up 5 bases and J gave up 4 bases; unmatched junction bases: 14. This CDR3 is 17 amino acids long.

This clonotype has a count of ten or more. The rearrangement joins TRBV7-8 to TRBJ2-3; 8 bases line up with TRBD2. In germline, CDR1 is SGHVS, CDR2 FQNEAQ. The J segment lost 0 bases and the V segment lost 5 bases, leaving 4 bases of the junction unmatched. The CDR3 totals 15 residues. CDR3 nucleotides: TGTGCCAGCAGCGTACTAGCGGCTAGCACAGATACGCAGTATTTT. Translated: CASSVLAASTDTQYF.

This clonotype occurred many times. V gene TRBV27 combines with J gene TRBJ2-3; 7 bases fit TRBD2. Germline V gene data show CDR1 as MNHEY and CDR2 as SMNVEV (reference sequence). The CDR3 length is 14 residues. Unmatched junction bases numbered 13, after V lost 8 bases and J lost 8 bases. CDR3 nucleotides: TGTGCCAGCTCCAGGAGCGGGGCCCGGGTTACGCAGTATTTT. Translating gives CASSRSGARVTQYF.

This clonotype was seen many times. V is TRBV10-2 and J is TRBJ2-1, with D unclear. The CDR3 is 11 amino acids. V was trimmed by 3 bases and J by 4 bases, leaving 1 base between them. Germline-derived CDR1 and CDR2 are WSHSY and SAAADI. The DNA for the CDR3 is TGCGCCAGCAGTGATTACAATGAGCAGTTCTTC. Translation: CASSDYNEQFF.

J is TRBJ1-2 and V is TRBV27; 9 positions agree with TRBD1. The CDR3 extends over 13 amino acids. CDR1 is MNHEY and CDR2 is SMNVEV in the germline V gene (reference sequence). Trimming removed 4 bases from V and 8 bases from J; junction bases left unmatched: 5. CDR3 nucleotide sequence: TGTGCCAGCAGTTCGAGGACAGGGGTCGGCTACACCTTC. Its protein product is CASSSRTGVGYTF.

The sample holds a few counts of this clonotype. The J gene is TRBJ2-1, the V gene TRBV7-9; 13 nucleotides agree with TRBD2. CDR3 size: 16 residues. V lost 3 bases to trimming and J lost 2 bases; unmatched junction nucleotides: 1. The V gene's germline CDR1 is SEHNR and CDR2 FQNEAQ (reference sequence). DNA for the CDR3: TGTGCCAGCAGCTTTGGGACTAGCGGGGCCTACAATGAGCAGTTCTTC. As protein: CASSFGTSGAYNEQFF.

This clonotype was counted at least ten times. The chain links TRBV7-9 to TRBJ2-1, with 10 bases lining up with TRBD2. This CDR3 is built from 14 residues. Germline V lookup: CDR1 SEHNR, CDR2 FQNEAQ (reference sequence). V gave up 5 bases and J gave up 6 bases; unmatched junction bases: 4. The CDR3: CASSPGLAANEQFF. CDR3 nucleotide sequence: TGTGCCAGCAGCCCAGGACTAGCGGCCAATGAGCAGTTCTTC.

This clonotype was detected a few times. This chain links TRBV9 with TRBJ1-1; the D is unclear. The germline V and J ends were trimmed by 3 bases and 5 bases, with 14 bases remaining between them. The CDR3 runs 14 residues. CDR1 and CDR2 (germline): SGDLS, YYNGEE. The DNA for the CDR3 is TGTGCCAGCAGCGCGGGGTATTTGGGGACTGAAGCTTTCTTT. As protein: CASSAGYLGTEAFF.

This chain connects TRBV27 to TRBJ1-2; D is unresolved. V was clipped by 2 bases and J by 6 bases, with 22 bases between them. CDR1 and CDR2 from the germline V gene are MNHEY and SMNVEV (reference sequence). The length of the CDR3 is 17 residues. CDR3 coding DNA: TGTGCCAGCAGTTTACGAAACCCGGTGGGGAGCCATCATGGCTACACCTTC. This sequence encodes CASSLRNPVGSHHGYTF.